This TCR beta chain is drawn from a study of identical twins. V lost 2 bases to trimming and J lost 6 bases; unmatched junction nucleotides: 3. The germline CDR1 and CDR2 sequences are MNHEY and SMNVEV (reference sequence). CDR3 size: 13 residues. TCRdb reanalysed the 5' RACE reads using MiXCR and keeps one entry per CDR3 protein. This sample has about 520,000 distinct CDR3 sequences, with 20% to 25% found just once. This clonotype showed up just once. This sample also belongs to another study, concerning T cells expressing NK-cell markers.

Specimen: CD4+ T cells sorted from blood. This receptor was taken from a woman aged 18-29 years in good health. The rearrangement uses TRBV27 and TRBJ1-2; 7 positions match TRBD1. In DNA form, the CDR3 reads TGTGCCAGCAGTTTAGGCAGGGGGGATGGCTACACCTTC. Encoded protein: CASSLGRGDGYTF.